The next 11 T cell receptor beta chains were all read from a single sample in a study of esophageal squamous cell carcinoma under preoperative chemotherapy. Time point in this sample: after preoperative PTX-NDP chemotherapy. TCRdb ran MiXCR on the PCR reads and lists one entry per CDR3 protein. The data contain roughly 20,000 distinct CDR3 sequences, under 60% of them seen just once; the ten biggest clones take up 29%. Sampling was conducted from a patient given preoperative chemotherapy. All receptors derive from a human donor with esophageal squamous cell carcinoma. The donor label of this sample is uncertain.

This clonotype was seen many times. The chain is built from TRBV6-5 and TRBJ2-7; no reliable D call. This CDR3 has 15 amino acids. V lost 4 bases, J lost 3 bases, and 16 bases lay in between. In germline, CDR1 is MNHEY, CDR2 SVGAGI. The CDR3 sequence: CASSSDPSPIYEQYF. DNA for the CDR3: TGTGCCAGCAGTTCGGACCCTAGTCCGATCTACGAGCAGTACTTC.

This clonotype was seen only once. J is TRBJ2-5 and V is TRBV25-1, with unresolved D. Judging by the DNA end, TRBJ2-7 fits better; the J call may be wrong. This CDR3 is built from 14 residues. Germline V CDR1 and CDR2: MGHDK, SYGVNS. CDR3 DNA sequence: TGTGCCAGCAGTGAATTAGTCGGTACCTACGAGCAGTACTTC. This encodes CASSELVGTYEQYF.

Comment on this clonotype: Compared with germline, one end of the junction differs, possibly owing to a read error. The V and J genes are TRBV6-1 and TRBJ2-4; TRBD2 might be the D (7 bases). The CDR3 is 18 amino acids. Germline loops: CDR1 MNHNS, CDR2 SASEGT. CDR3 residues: CASSGGPGGRGAKDTQYF. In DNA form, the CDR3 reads TGTGCCAGCAGTGGAGGCCCCGGGGGGAGGGGGGCCAAAGACACTCAGTATTTC.

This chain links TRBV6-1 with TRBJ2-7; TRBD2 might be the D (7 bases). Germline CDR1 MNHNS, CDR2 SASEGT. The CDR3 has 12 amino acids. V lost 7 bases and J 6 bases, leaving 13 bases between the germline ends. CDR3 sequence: CASTKGGAEQYF. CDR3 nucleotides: TGTGCCAGCACTAAGGGGGGGGCCGAGCAGTACTTC.

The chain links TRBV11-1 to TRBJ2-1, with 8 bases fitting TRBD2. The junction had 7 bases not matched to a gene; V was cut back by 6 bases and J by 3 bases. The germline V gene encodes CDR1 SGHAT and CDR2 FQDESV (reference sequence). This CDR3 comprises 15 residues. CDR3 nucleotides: TGTGCCAGCAGTCGCAGCGGGAGACTCTACAATGAGCAGTTCTTC. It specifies CASSRSGRLYNEQFF.

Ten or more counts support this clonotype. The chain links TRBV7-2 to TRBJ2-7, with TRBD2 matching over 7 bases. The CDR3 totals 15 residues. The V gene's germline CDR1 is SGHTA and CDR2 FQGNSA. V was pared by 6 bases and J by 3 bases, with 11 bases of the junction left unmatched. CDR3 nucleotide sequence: TGTGCCAGCAGTCGGCTAGCGGTTAGGTTCTACGAGCAGTACTTC. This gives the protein CASSRLAVRFYEQYF.

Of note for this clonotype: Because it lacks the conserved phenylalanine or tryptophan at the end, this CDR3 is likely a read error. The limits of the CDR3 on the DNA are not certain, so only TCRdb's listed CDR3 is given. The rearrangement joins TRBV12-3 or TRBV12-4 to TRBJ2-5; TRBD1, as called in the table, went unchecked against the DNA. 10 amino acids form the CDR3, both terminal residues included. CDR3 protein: CASRSGTQAA.

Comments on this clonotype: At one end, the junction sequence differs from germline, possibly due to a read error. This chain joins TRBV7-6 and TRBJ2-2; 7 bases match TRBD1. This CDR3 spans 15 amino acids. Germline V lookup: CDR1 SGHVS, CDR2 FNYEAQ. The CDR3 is CASSLAGVSTGALYF. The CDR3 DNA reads TGTGCCAGCAGCTTAGCGGGCGTTAGCACAGGGGCGCTGTATTTT.

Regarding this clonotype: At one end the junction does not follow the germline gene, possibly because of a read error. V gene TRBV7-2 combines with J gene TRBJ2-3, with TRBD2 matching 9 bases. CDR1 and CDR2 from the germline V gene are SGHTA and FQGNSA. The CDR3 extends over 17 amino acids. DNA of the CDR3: TGTGCCAGCAGGATACTAGGTAGCGGGAGTATCCAAGATACCCAGTATTTT. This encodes CASRILGSGSIQDTQYF.

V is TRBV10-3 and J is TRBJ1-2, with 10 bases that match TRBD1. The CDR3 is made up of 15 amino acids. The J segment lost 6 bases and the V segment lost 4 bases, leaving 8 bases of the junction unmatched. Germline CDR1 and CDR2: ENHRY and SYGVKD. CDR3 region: CAISVDGTGADGYTF. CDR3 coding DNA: TGTGCCATCAGTGTAGACGGGACAGGGGCGGATGGCTACACCTTC.

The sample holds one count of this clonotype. The DNA of the CDR3 is TGTGCCAGCAGACCTGGAGGGGGGAATGAGCAGTTCTTC. Protein: CASRPGGGNEQFF. The chain is built from TRBV12-3 or TRBV12-4 and TRBJ2-5; D tentatively fits TRBD1 or TRBD2 (6 bases each). The J call may be incorrect, as the DNA end agrees better with TRBJ2-1. The CDR3 sequence is 13 residues long.